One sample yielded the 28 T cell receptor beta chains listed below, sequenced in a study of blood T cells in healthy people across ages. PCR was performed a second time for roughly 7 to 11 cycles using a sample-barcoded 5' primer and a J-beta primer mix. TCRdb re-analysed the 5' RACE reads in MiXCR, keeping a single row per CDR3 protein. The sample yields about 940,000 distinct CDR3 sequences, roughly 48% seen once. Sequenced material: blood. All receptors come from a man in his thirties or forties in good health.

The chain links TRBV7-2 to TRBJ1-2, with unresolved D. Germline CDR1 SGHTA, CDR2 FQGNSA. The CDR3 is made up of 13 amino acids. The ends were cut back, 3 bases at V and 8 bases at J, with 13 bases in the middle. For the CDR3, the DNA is TGTGCCAGCAGCTTTGAGGCCCCGTACGGCTACACCTTC. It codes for CASSFEAPYGYTF.

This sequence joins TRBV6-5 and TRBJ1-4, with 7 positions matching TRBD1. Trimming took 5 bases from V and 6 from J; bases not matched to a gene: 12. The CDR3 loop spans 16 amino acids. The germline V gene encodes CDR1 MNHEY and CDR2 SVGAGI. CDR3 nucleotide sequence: TGTGCCAGCAGTGACCTAAACAGGGGAGCTTATGAAAAACTGTTTTTT. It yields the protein CASSDLNRGAYEKLFF.

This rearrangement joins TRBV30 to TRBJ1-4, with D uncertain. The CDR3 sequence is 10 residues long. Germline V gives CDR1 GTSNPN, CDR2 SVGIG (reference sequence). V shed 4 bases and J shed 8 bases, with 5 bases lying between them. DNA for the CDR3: TGTGCCTGGATGGGAGAAAAACTGTTTTTT. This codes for CAWMGEKLFF.

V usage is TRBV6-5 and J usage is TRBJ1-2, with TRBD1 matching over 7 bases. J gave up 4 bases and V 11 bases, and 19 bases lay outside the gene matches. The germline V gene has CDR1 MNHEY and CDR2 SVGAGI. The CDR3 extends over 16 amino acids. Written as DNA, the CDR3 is TGTGCCCGCTCCGACAGGGTCCCCTCCTACTTCTATGGCTACACCTTC. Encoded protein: CARSDRVPSYFYGYTF.

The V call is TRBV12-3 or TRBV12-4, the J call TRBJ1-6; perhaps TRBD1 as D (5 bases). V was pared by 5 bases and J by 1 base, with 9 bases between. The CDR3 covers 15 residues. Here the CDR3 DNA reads TGTGCCAGCAGTACCGGGGGATCCTATAATTCACCCCTCCACTTT. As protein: CASSTGGSYNSPLHF.

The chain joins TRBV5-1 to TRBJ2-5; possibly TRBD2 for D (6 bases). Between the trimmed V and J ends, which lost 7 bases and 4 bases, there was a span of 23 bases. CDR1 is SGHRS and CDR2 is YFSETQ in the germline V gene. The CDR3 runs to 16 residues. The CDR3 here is CASWGYPGLRRETQYF. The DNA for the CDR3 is TGCGCCAGCTGGGGTTATCCGGGACTGAGGAGAGAGACCCAGTACTTC.

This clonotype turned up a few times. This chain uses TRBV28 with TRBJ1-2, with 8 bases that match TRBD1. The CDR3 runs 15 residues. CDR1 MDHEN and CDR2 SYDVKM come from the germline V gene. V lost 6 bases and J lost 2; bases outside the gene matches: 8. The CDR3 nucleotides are TGTGCCAGCAGGCGTGCGACAGGGGTAAACTATGGCTACACCTTC. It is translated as CASRRATGVNYGYTF.

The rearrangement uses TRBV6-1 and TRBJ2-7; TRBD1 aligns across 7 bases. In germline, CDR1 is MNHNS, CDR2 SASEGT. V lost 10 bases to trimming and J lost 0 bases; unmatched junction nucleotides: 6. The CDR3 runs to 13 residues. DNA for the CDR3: TGTGCCAACCGGGACAGCTTCTCCTACGAGCAGTACTTC. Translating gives CANRDSFSYEQYF.

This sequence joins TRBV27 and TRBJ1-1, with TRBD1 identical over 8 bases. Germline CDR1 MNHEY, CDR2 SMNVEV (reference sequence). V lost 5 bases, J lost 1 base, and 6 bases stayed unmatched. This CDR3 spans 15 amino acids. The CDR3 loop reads CASSISGTGNTEAFF. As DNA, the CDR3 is TGTGCCAGCAGTATTTCCGGGACAGGGAACACTGAAGCTTTCTTT.

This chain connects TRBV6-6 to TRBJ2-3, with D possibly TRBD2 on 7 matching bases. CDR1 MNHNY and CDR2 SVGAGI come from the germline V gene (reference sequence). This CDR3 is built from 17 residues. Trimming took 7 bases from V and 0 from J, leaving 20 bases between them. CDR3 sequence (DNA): TGTGCCAGCATACTGACTCGCGGGGGCCAGAGCACAGATACGCAGTATTTT. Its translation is CASILTRGGQSTDTQYF.

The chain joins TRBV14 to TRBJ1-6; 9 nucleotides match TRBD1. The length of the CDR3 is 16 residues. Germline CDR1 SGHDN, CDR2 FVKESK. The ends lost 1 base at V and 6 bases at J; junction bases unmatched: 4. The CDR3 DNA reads TGTGCCAGCAGCCAAGGTCCGGGACAGGGTAATTCACCCCTCCACTTT. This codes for CASSQGPGQGNSPLHF.

The CDR3 nucleotides read TGTGCCAGCAGCCGTACAGGGGGCGGAGGAAACACCATATATTTT. Translated: CASSRTGGGGNTIYF. The chain links TRBV12-3 or TRBV12-4 to TRBJ1-3; 9 nucleotides match TRBD1. V lost 6 bases, J lost 4 bases, and 7 bases stayed unmatched. The CDR3 has 15 amino acids.

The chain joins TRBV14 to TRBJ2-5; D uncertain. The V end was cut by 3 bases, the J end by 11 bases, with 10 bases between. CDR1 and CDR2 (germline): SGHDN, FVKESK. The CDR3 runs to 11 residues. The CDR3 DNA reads TGTGCCAGCAGCCAGCTTCAGGAGCAGTACTTC. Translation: CASSQLQEQYF.

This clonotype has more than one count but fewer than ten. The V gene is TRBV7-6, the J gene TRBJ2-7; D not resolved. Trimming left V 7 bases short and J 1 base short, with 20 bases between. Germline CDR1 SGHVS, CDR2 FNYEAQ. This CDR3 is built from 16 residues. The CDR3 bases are TGTGCCAGCACCACCAGAGACGGAAATGGATCCTACGAGCAGTACTTC. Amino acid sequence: CASTTRDGNGSYEQYF.

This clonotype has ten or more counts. The CDR3 region has the DNA TGTGCCAGCAGCCGTTCAGGGGCGTCTGGGGCCAACGTCCTGACTTTC. Translated, it gives CASSRSGASGANVLTF. The rearrangement joins TRBV4-2 to TRBJ2-6, with D perhaps matching TRBD1 (6 bases). V was clipped by 4 bases and J by 1 base, with 11 bases between them. CDR1 and CDR2 (germline): LGHNA, YNFKEQ. The CDR3 is made up of 16 amino acids.

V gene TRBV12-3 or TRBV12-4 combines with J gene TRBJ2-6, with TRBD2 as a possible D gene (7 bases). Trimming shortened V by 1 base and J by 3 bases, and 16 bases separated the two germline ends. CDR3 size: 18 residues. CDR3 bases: TGTGCCAGCAGTTTAGGGCAGGGGAGGGCCTTTGGGGCCAACGTCCTGACTTTC. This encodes CASSLGQGRAFGANVLTF.

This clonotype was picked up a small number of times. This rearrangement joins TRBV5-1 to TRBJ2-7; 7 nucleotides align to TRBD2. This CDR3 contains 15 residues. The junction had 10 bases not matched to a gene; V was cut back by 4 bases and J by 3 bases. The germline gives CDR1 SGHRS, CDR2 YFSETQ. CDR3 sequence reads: CASSRIQGGGYEQYF. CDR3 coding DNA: TGCGCCAGCAGCAGAATTCAGGGCGGGGGCTACGAGCAGTACTTC.

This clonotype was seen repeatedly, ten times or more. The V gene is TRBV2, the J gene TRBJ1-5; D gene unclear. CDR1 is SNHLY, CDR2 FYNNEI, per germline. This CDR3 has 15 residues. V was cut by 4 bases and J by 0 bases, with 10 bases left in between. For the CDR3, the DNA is TGTGCCAGCAGTGGACGGGTGGTTAGCAATCAGCCCCAGCATTTT. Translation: CASSGRVVSNQPQHF.

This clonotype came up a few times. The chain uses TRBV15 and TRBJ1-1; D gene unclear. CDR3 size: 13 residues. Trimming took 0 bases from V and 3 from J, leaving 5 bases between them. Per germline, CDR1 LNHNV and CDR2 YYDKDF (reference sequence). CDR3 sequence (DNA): TGTGCCACCAGCAGAGACACCGACACTGAAGCTTTCTTT. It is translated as CATSRDTDTEAFF.

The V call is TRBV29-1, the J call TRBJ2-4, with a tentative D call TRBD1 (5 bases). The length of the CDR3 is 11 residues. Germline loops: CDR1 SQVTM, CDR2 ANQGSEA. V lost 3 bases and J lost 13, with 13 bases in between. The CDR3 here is CSVDTGDEQYF. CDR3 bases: TGCAGCGTTGATACAGGAGATGAGCAGTACTTC.

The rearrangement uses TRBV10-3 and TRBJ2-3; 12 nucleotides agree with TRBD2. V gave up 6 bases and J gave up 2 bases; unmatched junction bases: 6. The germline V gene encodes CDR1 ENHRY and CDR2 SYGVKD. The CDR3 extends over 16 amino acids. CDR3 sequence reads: CAISYGLAGPTDTQYF. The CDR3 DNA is TGTGCCATCAGCTACGGACTAGCGGGGCCCACAGATACGCAGTATTTT.

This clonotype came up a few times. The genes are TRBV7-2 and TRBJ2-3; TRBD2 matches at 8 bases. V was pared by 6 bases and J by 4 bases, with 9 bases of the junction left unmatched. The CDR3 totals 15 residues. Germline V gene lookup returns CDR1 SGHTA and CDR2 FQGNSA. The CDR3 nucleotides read TGTGCCAGCAGGACGGGACTAGGTCCCCCAGATACGCAGTATTTT. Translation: CASRTGLGPPDTQYF.

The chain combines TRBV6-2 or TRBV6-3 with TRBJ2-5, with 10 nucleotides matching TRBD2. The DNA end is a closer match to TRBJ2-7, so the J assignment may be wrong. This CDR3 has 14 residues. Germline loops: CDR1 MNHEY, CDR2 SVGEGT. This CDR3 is CASSTAGGLYEQYF. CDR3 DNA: TGTGCCAGCAGCACAGCGGGGGGGTTGTACGAGCAGTACTTC.

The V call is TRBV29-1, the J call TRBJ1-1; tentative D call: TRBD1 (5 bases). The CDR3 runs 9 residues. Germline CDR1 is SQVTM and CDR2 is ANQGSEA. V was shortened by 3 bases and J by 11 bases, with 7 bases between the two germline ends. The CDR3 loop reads CSVEGRAFF. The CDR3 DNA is TGCAGCGTTGAGGGGCGGGCTTTCTTT.

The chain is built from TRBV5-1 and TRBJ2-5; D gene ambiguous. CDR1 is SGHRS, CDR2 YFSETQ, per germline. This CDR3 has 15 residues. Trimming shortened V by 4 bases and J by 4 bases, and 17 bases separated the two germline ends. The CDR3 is CASSPEASRRETQYF. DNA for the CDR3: TGCGCCAGCAGCCCGGAAGCCTCCCGGAGAGAGACCCAGTACTTC. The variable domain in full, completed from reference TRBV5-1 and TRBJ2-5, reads KAGVTQTPRYLIKTRGQQVTLSCSPISGHRSVSWYQQTPGQGLQFLFEYFSETQRNKGNFPGRFSGRQFSNSRSEMNVSTLELGDSALYLCASSPEASRRETQYFGPGTRLLVL.

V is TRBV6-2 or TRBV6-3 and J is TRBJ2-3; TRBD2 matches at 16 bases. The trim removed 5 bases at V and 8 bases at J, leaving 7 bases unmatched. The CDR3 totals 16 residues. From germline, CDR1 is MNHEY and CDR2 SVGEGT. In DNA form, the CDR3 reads TGTGCCAGCAGTCTCGGGACTAGCGGGGGGGCCGCTACGCAGTATTTT. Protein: CASSLGTSGGAATQYF.

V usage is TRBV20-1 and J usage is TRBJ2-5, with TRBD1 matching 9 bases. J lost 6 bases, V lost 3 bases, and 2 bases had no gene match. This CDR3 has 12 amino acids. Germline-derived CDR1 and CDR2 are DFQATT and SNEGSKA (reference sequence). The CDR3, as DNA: TGCAGTGCTAGTGGACAGGGGAAGACCCAGTACTTC. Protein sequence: CSASGQGKTQYF.

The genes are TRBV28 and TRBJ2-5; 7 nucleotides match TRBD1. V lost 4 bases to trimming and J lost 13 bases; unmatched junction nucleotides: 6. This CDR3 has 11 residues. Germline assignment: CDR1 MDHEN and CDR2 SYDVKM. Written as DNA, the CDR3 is TGTGCCAGCAGTTCCGACAGGGACCTGTACTTC. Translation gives CASSSDRDLYF.